This entry concerns a single T cell receptor beta chain. Between the trimmed V and J ends, which lost 5 bases and 4 bases, there was a span of 8 bases. Looked up from germline, CDR1 is MNHEY and CDR2 is SMNVEV (reference sequence). This CDR3 region has 13 residues. These data come from a study of cytomegalovirus exposure and HLA in healthy donors. PCR primers comprised 60 Vbeta and 13 Jbeta primers. Clones were read by immunoSEQ multiplex PCR, and TCRdb kept only the in-frame ones, dropping some. There are approximately 110,000 clones in the sample; approximately 80% occur only once, and about 5.8% lies in the top ten.

The TCR was taken from a male donor in good health and CMV-seronegative. The sequencing input was PBMCs. The chain has TRBV27 and TRBJ1-4; D possibly corresponds to TRBD1 (6 bases). The CDR3: CASSPRGNEKLFF. The CDR3 nucleotides are TGTGCCAGCAGTCCCAGGGGTAATGAAAAACTGTTTTTT.